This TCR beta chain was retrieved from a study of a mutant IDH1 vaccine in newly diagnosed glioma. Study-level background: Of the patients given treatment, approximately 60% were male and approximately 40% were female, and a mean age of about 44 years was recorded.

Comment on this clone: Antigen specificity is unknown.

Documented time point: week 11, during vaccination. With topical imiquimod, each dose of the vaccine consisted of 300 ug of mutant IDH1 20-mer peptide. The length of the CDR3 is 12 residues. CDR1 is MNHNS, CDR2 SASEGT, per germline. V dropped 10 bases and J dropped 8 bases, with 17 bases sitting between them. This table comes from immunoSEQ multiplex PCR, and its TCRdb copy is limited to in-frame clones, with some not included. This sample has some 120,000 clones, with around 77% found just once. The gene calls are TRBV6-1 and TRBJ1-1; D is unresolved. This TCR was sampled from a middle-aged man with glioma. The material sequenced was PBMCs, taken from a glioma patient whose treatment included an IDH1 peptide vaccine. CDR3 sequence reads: CAIDYSGTEAFF. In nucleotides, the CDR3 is TGTGCCATCGACTACTCGGGCACAGAAGCTTTCTTT.